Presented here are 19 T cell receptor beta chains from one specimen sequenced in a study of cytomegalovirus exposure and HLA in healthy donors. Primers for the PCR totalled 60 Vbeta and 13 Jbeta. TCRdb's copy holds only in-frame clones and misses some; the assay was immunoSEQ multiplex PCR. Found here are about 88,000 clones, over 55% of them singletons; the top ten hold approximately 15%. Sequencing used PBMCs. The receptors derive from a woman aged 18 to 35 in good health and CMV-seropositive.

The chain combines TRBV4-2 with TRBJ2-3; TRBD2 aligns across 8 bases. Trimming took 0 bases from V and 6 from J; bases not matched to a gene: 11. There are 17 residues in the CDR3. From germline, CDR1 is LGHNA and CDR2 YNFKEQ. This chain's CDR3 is CASSQEWSGGLSDTQYF. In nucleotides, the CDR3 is TGTGCCAGCAGCCAAGAATGGAGCGGGGGCCTAAGCGATACGCAGTATTTT.

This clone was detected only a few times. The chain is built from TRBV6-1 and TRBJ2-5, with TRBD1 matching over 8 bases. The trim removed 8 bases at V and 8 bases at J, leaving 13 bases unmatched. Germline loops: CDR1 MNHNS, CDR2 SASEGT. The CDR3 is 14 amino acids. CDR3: CASSEPQGAGTQYF. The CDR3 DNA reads TGTGCCAGCTCCGAGCCCCAGGGGGCGGGAACCCAGTACTTC.

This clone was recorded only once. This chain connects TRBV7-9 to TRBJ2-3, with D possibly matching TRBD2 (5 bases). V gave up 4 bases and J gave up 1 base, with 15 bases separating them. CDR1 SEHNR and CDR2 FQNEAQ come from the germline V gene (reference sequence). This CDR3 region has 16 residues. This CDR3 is CASSSIREKGTDTQYF. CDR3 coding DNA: TGTGCCAGCAGCTCTATCCGGGAAAAGGGCACAGATACGCAGTATTTT.

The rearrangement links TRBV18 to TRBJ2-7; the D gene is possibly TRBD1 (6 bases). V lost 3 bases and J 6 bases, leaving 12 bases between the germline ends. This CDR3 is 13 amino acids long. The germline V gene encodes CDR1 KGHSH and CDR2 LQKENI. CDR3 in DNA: TGTGCCAGCTCACCGCTACAGGGTGGCGAGCAGTACTTC. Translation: CASSPLQGGEQYF. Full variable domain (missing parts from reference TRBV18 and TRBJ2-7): NAGVMQNPRHLVRRRGQEARLRCSPMKGHSHVYWYRQLPEEGLKFMVYLQKENIIDESGMPKERFSAEFPKEGPSILRIQQVVRGDSAAYFCASSPLQGGEQYFGPGTRLTVT.

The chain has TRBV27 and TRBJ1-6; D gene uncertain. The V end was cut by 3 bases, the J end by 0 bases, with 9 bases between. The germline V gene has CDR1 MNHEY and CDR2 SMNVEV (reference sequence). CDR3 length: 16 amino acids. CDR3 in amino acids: CASSFGRSSYNSPLHF. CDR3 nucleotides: TGTGCCAGCAGTTTCGGGAGAAGCTCCTATAATTCACCCCTCCACTTT.

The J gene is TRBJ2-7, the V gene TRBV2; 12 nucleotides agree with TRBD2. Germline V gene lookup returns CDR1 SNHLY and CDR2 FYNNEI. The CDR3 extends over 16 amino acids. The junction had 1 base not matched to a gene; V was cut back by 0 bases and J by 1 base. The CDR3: CASSEALAGGSYEQYF. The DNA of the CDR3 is TGTGCCAGCAGTGAAGCACTAGCGGGGGGATCCTACGAGCAGTACTTC.

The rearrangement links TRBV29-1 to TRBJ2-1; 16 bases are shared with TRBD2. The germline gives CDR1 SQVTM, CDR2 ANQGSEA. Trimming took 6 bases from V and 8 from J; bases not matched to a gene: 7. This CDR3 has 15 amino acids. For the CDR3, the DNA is TGCAGCGTCGCGGGACTAGCGGGAGGGGAGGATGAGCAGTTCTTC. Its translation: CSVAGLAGGEDEQFF.

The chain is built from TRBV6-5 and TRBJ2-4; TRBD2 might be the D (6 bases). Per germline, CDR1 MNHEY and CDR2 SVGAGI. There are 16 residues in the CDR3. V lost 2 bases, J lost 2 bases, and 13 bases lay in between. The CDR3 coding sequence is TGTGCCAGCAGTTACCTGGGGGGTTTGTCCAAAAACATTCAGTACTTC. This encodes CASSYLGGLSKNIQYF.

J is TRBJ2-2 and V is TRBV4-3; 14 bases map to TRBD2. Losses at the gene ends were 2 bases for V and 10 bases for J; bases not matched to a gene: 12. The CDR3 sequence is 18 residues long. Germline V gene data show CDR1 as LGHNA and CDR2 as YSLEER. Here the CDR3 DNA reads TGCGCCAGCAGCCAACCCCCGACTAGCGGGGGGGCCAAGAAGGAGCTGTTTTTT. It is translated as CASSQPPTSGGAKKELFF.

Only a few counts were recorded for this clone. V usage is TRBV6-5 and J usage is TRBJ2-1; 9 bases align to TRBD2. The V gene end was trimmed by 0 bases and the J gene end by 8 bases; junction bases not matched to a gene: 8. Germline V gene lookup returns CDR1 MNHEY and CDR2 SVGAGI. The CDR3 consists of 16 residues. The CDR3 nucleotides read TGTGCCAGCAGTTACTCCCCGGAGCGGGGGGATCATGAGCAGTTCTTC. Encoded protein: CASSYSPERGDHEQFF.

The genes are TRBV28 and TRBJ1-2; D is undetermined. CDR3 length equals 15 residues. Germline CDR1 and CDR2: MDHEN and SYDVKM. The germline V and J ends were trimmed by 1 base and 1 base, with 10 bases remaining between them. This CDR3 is CASSLYSDYNYGYTF. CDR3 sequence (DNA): TGTGCCAGCAGTTTATACTCTGACTATAACTATGGCTACACCTTC.

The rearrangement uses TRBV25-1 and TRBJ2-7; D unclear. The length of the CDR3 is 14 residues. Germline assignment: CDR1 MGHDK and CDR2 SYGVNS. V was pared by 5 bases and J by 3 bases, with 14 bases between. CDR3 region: CASSKAGQYYEQYF. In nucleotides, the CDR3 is TGTGCCAGCAGTAAGGCAGGCCAGTACTACGAGCAGTACTTC.

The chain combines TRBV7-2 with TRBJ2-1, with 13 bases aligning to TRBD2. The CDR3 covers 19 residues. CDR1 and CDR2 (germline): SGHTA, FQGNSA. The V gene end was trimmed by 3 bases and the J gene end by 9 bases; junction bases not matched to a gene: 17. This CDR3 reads CASSFSIRTSGGLPVEQFF. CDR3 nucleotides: TGTGCCAGCAGCTTTTCCATACGGACTAGCGGGGGACTCCCGGTTGAGCAGTTCTTC.

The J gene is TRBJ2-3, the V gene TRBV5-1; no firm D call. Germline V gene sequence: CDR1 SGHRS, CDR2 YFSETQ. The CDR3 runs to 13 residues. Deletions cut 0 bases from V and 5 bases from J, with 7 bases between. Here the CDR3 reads CASSLESVDTQYF. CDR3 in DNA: TGCGCCAGCAGCTTGGAATCAGTAGATACGCAGTATTTT.

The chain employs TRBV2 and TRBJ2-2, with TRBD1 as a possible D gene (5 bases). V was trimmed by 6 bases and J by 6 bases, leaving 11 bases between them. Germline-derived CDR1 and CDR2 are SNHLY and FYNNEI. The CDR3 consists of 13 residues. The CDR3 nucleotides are TGTGCCAGCAGGGTCACAGGTCCCGGGGAGCTGTTTTTT. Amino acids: CASRVTGPGELFF.

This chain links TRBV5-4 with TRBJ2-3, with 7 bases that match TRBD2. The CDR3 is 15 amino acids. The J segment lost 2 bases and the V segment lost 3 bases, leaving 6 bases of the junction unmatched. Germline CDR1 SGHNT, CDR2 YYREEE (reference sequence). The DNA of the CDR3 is TGTGCCAGCAGCTACACTAGCGCCCACACAGATACGCAGTATTTT. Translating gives CASSYTSAHTDTQYF. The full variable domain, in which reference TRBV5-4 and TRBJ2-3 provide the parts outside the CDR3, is ETGVTQSPTHLIKTRGQQVTLRCSSQSGHNTVSWYQQALGQGPQFIFQYYREEENGRGNFPPRFSGLQFPNYSSELNVNALELDDSALYLCASSYTSAHTDTQYFGPGTRLTVL.

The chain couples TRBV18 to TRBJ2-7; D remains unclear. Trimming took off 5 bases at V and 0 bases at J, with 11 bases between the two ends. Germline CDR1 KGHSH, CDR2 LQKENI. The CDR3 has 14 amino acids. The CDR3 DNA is TGTGCCAGCTCAACGGGTCTGAGCTCCTACGAGCAGTACTTC. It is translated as CASSTGLSSYEQYF.

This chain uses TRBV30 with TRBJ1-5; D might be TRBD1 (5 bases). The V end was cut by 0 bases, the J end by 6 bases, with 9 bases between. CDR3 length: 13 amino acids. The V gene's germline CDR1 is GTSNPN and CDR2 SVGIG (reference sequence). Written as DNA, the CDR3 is TGTGCCTGGAGTGTAGGGGCCAGTCAGCCCCAGCATTTT. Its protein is CAWSVGASQPQHF. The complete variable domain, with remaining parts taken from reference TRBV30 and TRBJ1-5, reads SQTIHQWPATLVQPVGSPLSLECTVEGTSNPNLYWYRQAAGRGLQLLFYSVGIGQISSEVPQNLSASRPQDRQFILSSKKLLLSDSGFYLCAWSVGASQPQHFGDGTRLSIL.

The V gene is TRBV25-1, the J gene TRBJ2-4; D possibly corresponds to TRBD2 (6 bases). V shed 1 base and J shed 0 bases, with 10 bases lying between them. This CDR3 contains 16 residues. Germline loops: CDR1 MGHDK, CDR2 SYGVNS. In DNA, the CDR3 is TGTGCCAGCAGTGAATCCGGGGACTTAGCCAAAAACATTCAGTACTTC. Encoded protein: CASSESGDLAKNIQYF.